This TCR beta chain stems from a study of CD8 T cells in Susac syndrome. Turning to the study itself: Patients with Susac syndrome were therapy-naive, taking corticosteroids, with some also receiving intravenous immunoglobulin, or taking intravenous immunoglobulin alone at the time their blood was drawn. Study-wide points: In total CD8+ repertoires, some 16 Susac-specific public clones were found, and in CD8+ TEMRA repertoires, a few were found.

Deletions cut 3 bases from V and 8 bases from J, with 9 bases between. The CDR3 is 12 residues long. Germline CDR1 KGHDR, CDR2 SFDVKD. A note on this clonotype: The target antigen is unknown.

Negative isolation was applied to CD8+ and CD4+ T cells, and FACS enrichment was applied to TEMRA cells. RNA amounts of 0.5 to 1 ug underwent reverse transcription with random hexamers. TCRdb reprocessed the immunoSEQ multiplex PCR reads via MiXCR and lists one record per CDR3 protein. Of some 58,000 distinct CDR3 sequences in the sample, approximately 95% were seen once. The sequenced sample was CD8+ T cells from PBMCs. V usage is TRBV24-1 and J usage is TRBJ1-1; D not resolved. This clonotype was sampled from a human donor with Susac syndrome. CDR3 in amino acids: CATSDTVGEAFF. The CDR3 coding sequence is TGTGCCACCAGTGATACAGTAGGGGAAGCTTTCTTT.